Listed below are T cell receptor beta chains from one sample, sequenced in a study of T cells after yellow fever vaccination. A single record per CDR3 protein comes from TCRdb applying MiXCR to the 5' RACE reads. The profile covers some 340,000 distinct CDR3 sequences, with roughly 4.3% appearing a single time and under 30% taken by the ten largest. Sequencing used PBMCs, obtained 5 days after the yellow fever booster vaccination. These receptors were collected from a man aged 18-30 years who received the YFV17D yellow fever vaccine. Both conserved end residues are part of each CDR3. A D gene is named only where the DNA matches it firmly. Size tells how often a clone was seen (once, few, many) or the class of an expanded clone, and some rows leave it out.

j_gene: TRBJ2-1; d_gene: TRBD2; abundance: -; v_gene: TRBV19; CDR3aa: CATGGTSSYEQFF; CDR3nt: TGTGCCACCGGGGGGACTAGCAGTTATGAGCAGTTCTTC
j_gene: TRBJ2-2; d_gene: -; abundance: once; v_gene: TRBV6-2/TRBV6-3; CDR3aa: CASGLPRTGELFF; CDR3nt: TGTGCCAGTGGGCTCCCGAGGACCGGGGAGCTGTTTTTT
j_gene: TRBJ1-2; d_gene: -; abundance: -; v_gene: TRBV6-5; CDR3aa: CASYSLGQLANYGYTF; CDR3nt: TGTGCCAGCTACTCCCTAGGACAGCTAGCTAACTATGGCTACACCTTC
j_gene: TRBJ1-5; d_gene: -; abundance: -; v_gene: TRBV7-6; CDR3aa: CASSLHGYHQPQHF; CDR3nt: TGTGCCAGCAGCTTACATGGGTATCATCAGCCCCAGCATTTT
j_gene: TRBJ2-5; d_gene: TRBD2; abundance: many; v_gene: TRBV7-6; CDR3aa: CASTSGGGAKTQYF; CDR3nt: TGTGCCAGCACGAGCGGCGGGGGGGCCAAGACCCAGTACTTC
j_gene: TRBJ1-1; d_gene: -; abundance: few; v_gene: TRBV12-3/TRBV12-4; CDR3aa: CASSFQRNTEAFF; CDR3nt: TGTGCCAGCAGTTTTCAAAGGAACACTGAAGCTTTCTTT
j_gene: TRBJ2-1; d_gene: -; abundance: -; v_gene: TRBV7-9; CDR3aa: CASSTSPLNEQFF; CDR3nt: TGTGCCAGCAGCACGTCCCCCTTGAATGAGCAGTTCTTC
j_gene: TRBJ1-2; d_gene: -; abundance: many; v_gene: TRBV7-6; CDR3aa: CASSPADRIYGYTF; CDR3nt: TGTGCCAGCAGTCCCGCGGACAGAATCTATGGCTACACCTTC
j_gene: TRBJ2-7; d_gene: TRBD1; abundance: many; v_gene: TRBV7-9; CDR3aa: CASTKGTGSSYEQYF; CDR3nt: TGTGCCAGCACCAAGGGGACAGGGAGCTCCTACGAGCAGTACTTC
j_gene: TRBJ1-1; d_gene: -; abundance: many; v_gene: TRBV4-2; CDR3aa: CASSQDVGRSAEAFF; CDR3nt: TGTGCCAGCAGCCAAGATGTGGGGCGGAGCGCTGAAGCTTTCTTT
j_gene: TRBJ1-4; d_gene: TRBD1; abundance: few; v_gene: TRBV5-1; CDR3aa: CASSGSGGKLFF; CDR3nt: TGCGCCAGCAGCGGCTCAGGGGGGAAACTGTTTTTT
j_gene: TRBJ2-7; d_gene: TRBD2; abundance: -; v_gene: TRBV5-4; CDR3aa: CASSLDGGGSYEQYF; CDR3nt: TGTGCCAGCAGCTTGGACGGCGGGGGATCCTACGAGCAGTACTTC
j_gene: TRBJ2-2; d_gene: -; abundance: -; v_gene: TRBV19; CDR3aa: CASSIKGYRATNTGELFF; CDR3nt: TGTGCCAGTAGTATAAAGGGTTACCGGGCCACAAACACCGGGGAGCTGTTTTTT